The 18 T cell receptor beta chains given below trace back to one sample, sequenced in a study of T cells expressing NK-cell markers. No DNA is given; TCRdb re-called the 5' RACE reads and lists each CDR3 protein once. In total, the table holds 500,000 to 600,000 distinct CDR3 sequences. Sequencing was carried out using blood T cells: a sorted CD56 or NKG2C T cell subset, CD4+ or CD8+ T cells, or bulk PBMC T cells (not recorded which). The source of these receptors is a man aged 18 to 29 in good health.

CDR3 sequence: CASSLVRPGTDIQYF. The chain carries TRBV7-2 and TRBJ2-4; TCRdb gives TRBD1 as the D gene, but with no DNA this cannot be confirmed. The CDR3 sequence is 15 residues long. Germline loops: CDR1 SGHTA, CDR2 FQGNSA.

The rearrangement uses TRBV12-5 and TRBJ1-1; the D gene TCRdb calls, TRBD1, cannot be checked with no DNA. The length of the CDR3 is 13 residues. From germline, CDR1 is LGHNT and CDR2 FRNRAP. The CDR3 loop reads CASGSDRGSGAFF.

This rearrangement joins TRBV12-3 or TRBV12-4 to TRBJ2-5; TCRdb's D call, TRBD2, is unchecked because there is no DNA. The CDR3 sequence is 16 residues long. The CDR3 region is CASSLTSGGDQETQYF.

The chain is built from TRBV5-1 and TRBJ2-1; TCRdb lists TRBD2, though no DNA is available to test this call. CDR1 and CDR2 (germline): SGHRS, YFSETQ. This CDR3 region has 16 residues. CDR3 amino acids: CASSNGTSGRRNEQFF.

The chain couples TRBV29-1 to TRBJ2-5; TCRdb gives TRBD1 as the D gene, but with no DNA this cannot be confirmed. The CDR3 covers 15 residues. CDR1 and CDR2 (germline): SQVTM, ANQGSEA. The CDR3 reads CSVEDLAGGGETQYF.

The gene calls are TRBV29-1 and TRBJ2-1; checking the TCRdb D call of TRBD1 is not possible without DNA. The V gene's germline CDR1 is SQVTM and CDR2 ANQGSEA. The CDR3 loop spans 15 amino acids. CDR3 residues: CSVEEEGVSYNEQFF.

The CDR3 sequence: CASSIDRQTTGELFF. This rearrangement joins TRBV5-1 to TRBJ2-2; TCRdb reports TRBD1, a call that lacks DNA to check it against. The CDR3 loop spans 15 amino acids. Germline V gene data show CDR1 as SGHRS and CDR2 as YFSETQ.

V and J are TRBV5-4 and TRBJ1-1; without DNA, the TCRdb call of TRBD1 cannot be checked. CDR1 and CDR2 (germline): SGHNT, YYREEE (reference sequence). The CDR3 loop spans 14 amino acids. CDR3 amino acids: CASSLVRTDTEAFF.

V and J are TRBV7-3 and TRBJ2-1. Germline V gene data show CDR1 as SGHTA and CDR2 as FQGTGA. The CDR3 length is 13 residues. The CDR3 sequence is CASSLYASNEQFF.

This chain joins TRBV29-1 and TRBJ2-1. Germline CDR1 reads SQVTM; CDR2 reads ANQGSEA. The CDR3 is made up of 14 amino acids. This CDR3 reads CSSAYRTSYNEQFF.

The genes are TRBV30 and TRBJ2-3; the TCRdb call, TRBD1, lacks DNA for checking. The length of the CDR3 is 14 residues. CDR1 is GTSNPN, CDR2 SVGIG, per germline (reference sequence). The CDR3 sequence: CAWGLGLKGDTQYF.

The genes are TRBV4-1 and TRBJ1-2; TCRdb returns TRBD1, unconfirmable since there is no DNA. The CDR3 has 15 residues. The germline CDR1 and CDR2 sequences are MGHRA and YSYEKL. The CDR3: CASSTEGGSMGGYTF.

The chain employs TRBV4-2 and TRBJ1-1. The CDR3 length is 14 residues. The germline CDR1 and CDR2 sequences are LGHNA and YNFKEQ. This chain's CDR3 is CASSPERRKGEAFF.

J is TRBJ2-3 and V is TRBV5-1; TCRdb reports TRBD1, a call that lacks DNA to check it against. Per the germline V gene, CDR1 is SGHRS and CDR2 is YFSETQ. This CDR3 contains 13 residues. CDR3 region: CASSLEFGGTQYF.

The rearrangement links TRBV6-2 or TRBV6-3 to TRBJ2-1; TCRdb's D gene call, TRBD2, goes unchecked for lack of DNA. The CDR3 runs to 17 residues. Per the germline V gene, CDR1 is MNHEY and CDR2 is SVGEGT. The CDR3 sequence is CASISFSRENPYNEQFF.

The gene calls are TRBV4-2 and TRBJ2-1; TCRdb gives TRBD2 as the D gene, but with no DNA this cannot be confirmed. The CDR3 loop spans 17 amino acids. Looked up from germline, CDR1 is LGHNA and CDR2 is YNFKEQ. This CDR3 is CASSQISGTSGYNEQFF.

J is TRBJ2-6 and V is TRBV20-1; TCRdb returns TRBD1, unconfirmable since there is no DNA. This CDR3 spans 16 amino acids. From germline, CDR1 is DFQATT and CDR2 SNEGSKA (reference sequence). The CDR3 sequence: CSARVVRGTGANVLTF.

The CDR3 protein is CASSEWAGPDTQYF. The chain has TRBV6-4 and TRBJ2-3; lacking DNA, the TRBD1 call made by TCRdb goes unchecked. From germline, CDR1 is MRHNA and CDR2 SNTAGT. CDR3 length equals 14 residues.